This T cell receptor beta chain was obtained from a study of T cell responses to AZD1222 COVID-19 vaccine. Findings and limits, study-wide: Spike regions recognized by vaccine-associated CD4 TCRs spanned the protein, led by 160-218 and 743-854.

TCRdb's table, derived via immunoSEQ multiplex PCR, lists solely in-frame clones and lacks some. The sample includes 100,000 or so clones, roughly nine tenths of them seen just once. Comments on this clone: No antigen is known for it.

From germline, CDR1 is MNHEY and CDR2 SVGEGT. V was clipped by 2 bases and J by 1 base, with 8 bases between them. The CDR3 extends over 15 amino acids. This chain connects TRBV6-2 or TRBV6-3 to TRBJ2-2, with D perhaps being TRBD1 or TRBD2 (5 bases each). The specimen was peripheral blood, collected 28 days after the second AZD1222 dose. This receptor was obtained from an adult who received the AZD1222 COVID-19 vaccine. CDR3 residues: CASSYVRGNTGELFF. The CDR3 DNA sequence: TGTGCCAGCAGTTACGTGAGGGGGAACACCGGGGAGCTGTTTTTT.